The rows below give T cell receptor beta chains drawn from one sample of a study of Tregs in tolerant kidney transplant recipients. Data came from immunoSEQ multiplex PCR; TCRdb stores just in-frame clones and leaves some out. The data hold 200,000 to 300,000 clones, with 80% to 85% observed a single time. The sequenced material came from CD4+ T cells from blood. These receptors were taken from a human donor in good health. Both conserved end residues are part of each CDR3. A row's size may be missing; if present it is once, few, many or a size class.

V gene	J gene	clone size	CDR3 protein
TRBV11-3	TRBJ2-7	NA	CASSSALSGEQYF
TRBV19	TRBJ1-3	NA	CASSMDGPFSGNTIYF
TRBV18	TRBJ1-2	NA	CASSPLDRKNYGYTF
TRBV6-6	TRBJ1-1	NA	CASRKEGAPEAFF
TRBV25-1	TRBJ2-7	NA	CASSPTGALRKQYF
TRBV5-1	TRBJ2-7	few	CASSTGGNSYEQYF
TRBV5-8	TRBJ1-6	NA	CASSLSGLNNSPLHF
TRBV6-6	TRBJ2-1	NA	CASIWTSGRREQFF
TRBV5-1	TRBJ2-2	NA	CASSLRSGVEGTGELFF
TRBV6-5	TRBJ1-1	once	CASSYLAAGTEAFF
TRBV30	TRBJ1-1	NA	CAWSRRNTEAFF
TRBV6-4	TRBJ1-6	NA	CASSGTGDNSPLHF
TRBV5-6	TRBJ1-2	NA	CASSSVSDGGRSSYGYTF
TRBV27	TRBJ2-1	NA	CASSLGLAGGPSSYNEQFF
TRBV6-5	TRBJ1-2	NA	CASSESRTSYGYTF
TRBV5-6	TRBJ2-3	once	CASSLAARGDTQYF
TRBV6-1	TRBJ2-5	few	CASSIFITRETQYF
TRBV6-1	TRBJ2-3	once	CASRSWVDTQYF
TRBV19	TRBJ1-5	NA	CASTAQAHLVGFSNQPQHF
TRBV7-8	TRBJ1-1	NA	CASSSHTEAFF
TRBV5-4	TRBJ1-1	NA	CASSYTEAEAFF
TRBV21-1	TRBJ2-7	NA	CASSLTGNYSYEQYF
TRBV30	TRBJ2-3	few	CAWSVGGSRTDTQYF
TRBV5-6	TRBJ2-6	few	CASSPPPQGSESGANVLTF
TRBV5-1	TRBJ1-1	NA	CASSLEFGTEAFF
TRBV19	TRBJ1-2	NA	CASSISPTGARYGYTF
TRBV6-5	TRBJ2-7	NA	CASSRSGALSSEQYF
TRBV5-1	TRBJ2-7	NA	CASSTGTGDFHEQYF
TRBV11-1	TRBJ2-5	once	CASSDMGLAKETQYF
TRBV5-4	TRBJ1-6	NA	CASNFREGGAGNSPLHF
TRBV30	TRBJ2-7	NA	CAWSVVGLQYF
TRBV11-2	TRBJ2-7	NA	CASSPSTGGYEQYF
TRBV7-9	TRBJ2-2	NA	CAITFTSAGDTGELFF
TRBV7-3	TRBJ1-2	NA	CASSSGTGVDGYTF
TRBV19	TRBJ2-3	NA	CASSPGTSGRYPPDTQYF
TRBV5-1	TRBJ2-5	NA	CASSLGLAAWGTQYF